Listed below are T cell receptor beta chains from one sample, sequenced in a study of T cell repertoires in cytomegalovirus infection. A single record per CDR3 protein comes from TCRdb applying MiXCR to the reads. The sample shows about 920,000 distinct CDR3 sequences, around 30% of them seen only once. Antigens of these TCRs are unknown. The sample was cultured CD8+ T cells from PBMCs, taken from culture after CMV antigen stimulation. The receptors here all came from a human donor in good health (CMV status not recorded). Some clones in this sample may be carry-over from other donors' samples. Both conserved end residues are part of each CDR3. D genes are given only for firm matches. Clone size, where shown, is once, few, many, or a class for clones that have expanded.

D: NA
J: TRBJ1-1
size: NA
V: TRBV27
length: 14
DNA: TGTGCCAGCAGTTTAACCGGGACAATCACTGAAGCTTTCTTT
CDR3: CASSLTGTITEAFF

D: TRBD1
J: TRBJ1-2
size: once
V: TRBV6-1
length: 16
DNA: TGTGCCAGCAGAGATCGACCGGGACAGGCTATCGGGGGCTACACCTTC
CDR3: CASRDRPGQAIGGYTF

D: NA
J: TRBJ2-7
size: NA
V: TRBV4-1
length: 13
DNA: TGCGCCAGCAGCCAAGAATCGTATTACGAGCAGTACTTC
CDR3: CASSQESYYEQYF

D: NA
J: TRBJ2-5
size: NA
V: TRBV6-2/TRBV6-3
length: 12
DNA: TGTGTCAGTCACGGACGAAGGAAGACCCAGTACTTC
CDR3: CVSHGRRKTQYF

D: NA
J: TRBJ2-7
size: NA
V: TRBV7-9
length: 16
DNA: TGTGCCAGCAGCTTAGGGGGCGGACCAGGGTCTTCCGAGCAGTACTTC
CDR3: CASSLGGGPGSSEQYF

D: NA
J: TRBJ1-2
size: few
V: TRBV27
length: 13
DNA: TGTGCCAGCAGTTTCTCGTCCCACTATGGCTACACCTTC
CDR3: CASSFSSHYGYTF

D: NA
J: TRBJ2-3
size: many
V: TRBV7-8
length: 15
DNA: TGTGCCAGCCTAGCACCTGCGGCCCGCACAGATACGCAGTATTTT
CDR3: CASLAPAARTDTQYF

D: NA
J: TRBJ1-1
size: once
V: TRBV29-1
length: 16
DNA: TGCAGCGTTGAAGAATTCCGGACAGAAATGAACACTGAAGCTTTCTTT
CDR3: CSVEEFRTEMNTEAFF

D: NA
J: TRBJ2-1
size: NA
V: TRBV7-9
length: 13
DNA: TGTGCCAGCAGCTTAGGTCGGGCAGGAGAGCAGTTCTTC
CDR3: CASSLGRAGEQFF

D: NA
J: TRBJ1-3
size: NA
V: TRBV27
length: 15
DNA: TGTGCCAGCAGTTTGCAGGGTAACTCTGGAAACACCATATATTTT
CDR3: CASSLQGNSGNTIYF

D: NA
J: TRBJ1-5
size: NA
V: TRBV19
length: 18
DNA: TGTGCCAGTAGTGATTGGAGTGGAGACAGCCTCGGCCAAAAGCCCCAGCATTTT
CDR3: CASSDWSGDSLGQKPQHF

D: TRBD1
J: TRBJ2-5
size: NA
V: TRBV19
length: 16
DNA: TGTGCCAGTAGTCTTAGGACAGGGGGCATGGAAGAGACCCAGTACTTC
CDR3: CASSLRTGGMEETQYF

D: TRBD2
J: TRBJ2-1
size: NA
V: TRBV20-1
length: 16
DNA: TGCAGTGCTAGAGGCCTAGCGGGGCCCCTAGGGAATGAGCAGTTCTTC
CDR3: CSARGLAGPLGNEQFF

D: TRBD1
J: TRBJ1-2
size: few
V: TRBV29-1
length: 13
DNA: TGCAGCGTGCGATGGGACAGGAGGAATGGCTACACCTTC
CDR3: CSVRWDRRNGYTF

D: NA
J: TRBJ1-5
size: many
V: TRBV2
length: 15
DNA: TGTGCCAGCAGTGAAAAGATTTTGAGCAATCAGCCCCAGCATTTT
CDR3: CASSEKILSNQPQHF

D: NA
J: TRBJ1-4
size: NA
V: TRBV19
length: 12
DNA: TGTGCCAGTAACCGGGAAGGTGAAAAACTGTTTTTT
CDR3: CASNREGEKLFF

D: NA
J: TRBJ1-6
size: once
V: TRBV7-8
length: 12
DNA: TGTGCCAGCAGCGGGGGGGTACCACCCCTCCACTTT
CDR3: CASSGGVPPLHF

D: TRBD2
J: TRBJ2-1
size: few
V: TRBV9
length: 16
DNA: TGTGCCAGCAGCTTTAGGACTAGCGGGGGGGTAAATGAGCAGTTCTTC
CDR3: CASSFRTSGGVNEQFF

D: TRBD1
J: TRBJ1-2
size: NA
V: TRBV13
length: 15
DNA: TGTGCCAGCTCGGGAGCGACAGGGGGCGACTATGGCTACACCTTC
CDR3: CASSGATGGDYGYTF

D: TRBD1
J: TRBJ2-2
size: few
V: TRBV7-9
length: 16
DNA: TGTGCCAGCAGCCCACCGGACAGGGCGAGGACCGGGGAGCTGTTTTTT
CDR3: CASSPPDRARTGELFF

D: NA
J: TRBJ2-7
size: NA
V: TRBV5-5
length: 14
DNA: TGTGCCAGCAGCTTGAGCAGGCGACCCTACGAGCAGTACTTC
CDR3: CASSLSRRPYEQYF

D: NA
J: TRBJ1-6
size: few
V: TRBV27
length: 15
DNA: TGTGCCAGCAGTTTATGGTATACGGATAATTCACCCCTCCACTTT
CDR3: CASSLWYTDNSPLHF

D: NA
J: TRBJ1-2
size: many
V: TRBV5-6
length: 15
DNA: TGTGCCAGCAGCTTGGTTCCAGGGTCTAACTATGGCTACACCTTC
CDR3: CASSLVPGSNYGYTF

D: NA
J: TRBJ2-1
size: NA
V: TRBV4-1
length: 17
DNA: TGCGCCAGCAGCCAAGAGGCGAACCGGGGGGCGGGAAATGAGCAGTTCTTC
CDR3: CASSQEANRGAGNEQFF